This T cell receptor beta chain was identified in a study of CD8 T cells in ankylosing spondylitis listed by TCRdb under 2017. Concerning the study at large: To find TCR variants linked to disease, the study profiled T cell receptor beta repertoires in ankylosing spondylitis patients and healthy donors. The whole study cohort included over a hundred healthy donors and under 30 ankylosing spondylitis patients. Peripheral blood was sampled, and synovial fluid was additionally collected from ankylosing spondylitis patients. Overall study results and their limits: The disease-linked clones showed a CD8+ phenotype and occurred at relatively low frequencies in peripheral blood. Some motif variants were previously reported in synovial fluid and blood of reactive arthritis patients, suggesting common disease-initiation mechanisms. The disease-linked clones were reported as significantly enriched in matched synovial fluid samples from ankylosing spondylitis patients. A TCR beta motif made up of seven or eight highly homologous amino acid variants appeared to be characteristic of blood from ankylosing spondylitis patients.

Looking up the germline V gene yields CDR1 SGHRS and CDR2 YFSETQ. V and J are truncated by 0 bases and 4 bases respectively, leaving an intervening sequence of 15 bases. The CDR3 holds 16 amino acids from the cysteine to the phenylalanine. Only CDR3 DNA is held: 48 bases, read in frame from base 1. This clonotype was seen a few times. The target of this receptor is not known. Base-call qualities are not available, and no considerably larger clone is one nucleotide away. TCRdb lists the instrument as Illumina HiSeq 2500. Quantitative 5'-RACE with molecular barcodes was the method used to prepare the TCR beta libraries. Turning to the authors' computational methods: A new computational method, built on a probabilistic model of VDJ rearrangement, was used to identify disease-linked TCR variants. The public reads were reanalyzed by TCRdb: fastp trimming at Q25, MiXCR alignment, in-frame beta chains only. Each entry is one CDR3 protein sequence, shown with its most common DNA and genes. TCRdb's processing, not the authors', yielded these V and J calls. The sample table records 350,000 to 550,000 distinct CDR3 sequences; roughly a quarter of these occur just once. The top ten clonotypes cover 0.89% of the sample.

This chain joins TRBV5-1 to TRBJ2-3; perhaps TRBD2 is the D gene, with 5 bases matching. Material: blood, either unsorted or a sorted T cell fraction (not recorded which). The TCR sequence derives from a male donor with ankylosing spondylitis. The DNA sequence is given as TGCGCCAGCAGCTTGGCCGGGCCACCGAGGGCAGATACGCAGTATTTT. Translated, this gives CASSLAGPPRADTQYF.